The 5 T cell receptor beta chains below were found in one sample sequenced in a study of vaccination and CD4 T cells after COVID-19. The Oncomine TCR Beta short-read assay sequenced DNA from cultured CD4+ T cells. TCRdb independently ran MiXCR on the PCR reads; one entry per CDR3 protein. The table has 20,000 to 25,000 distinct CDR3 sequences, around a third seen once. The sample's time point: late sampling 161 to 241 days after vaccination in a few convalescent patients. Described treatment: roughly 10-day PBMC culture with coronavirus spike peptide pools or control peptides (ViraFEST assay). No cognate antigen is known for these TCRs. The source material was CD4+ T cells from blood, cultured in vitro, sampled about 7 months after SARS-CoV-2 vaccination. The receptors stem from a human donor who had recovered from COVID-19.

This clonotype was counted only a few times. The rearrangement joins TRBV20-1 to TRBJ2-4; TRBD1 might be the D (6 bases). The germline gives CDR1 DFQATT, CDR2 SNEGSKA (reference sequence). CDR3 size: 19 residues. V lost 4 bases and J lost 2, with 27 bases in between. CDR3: CSATLWTPGRGATKNIQYF. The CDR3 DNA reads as TGCAGTGCTACCCTATGGACCCCCGGCAGGGGTGCGACCAAAAACATTCAGTACTTC.

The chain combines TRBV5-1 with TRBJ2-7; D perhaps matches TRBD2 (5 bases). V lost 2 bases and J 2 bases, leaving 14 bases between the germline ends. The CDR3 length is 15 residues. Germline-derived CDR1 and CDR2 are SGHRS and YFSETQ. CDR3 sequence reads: CASSFTPGNAYEQYF. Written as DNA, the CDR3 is TGCGCCAGCAGCTTTACGCCGGGGAATGCCTACGAGCAGTACTTC.

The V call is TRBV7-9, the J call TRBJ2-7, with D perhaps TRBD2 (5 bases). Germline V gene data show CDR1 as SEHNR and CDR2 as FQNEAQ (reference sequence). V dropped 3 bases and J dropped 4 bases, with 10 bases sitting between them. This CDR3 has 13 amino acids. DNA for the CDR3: TGTGCCAGCAGCTTGGGGAGATTATACGAGCAGTACTTC. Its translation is CASSLGRLYEQYF.

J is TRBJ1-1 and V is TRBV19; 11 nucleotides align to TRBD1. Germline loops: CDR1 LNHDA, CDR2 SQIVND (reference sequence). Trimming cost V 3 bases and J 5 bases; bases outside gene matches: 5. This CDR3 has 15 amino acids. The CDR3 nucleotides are TGTGCCAGTAGTATTATGGGACAGGGGGGAACTGAAGCTTTCTTT. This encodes CASSIMGQGGTEAFF.

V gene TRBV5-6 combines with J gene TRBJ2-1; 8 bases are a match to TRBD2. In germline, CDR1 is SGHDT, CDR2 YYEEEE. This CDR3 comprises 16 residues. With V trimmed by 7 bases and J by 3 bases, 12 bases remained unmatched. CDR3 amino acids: CASEGREGQYYNEQFF. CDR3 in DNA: TGTGCCAGCGAGGGCCGGGAGGGCCAGTACTACAATGAGCAGTTCTTC.